A selection of T cell receptor beta chains follows, all from one sample in a study of blood T cells in healthy people across ages. TCRdb processed the 5' RACE reads anew with MiXCR; each CDR3 protein has one entry. This sample carries about 770,000 distinct CDR3 sequences, around 43% of them seen once, and the ten largest clones take roughly 19%. Sequencing input: blood. The receptors were gathered from a man aged 55 to 70 in good health. Each CDR3 is given with its conserved first and last residue. The D gene is left open where the match is weak. Not all rows give a size; the values are once, few, many and, for expanded clones, a class.

J gene | D gene | V gene | clone size | CDR3 DNA | CDR3 protein
TRBJ2-7 | TRBD2 | TRBV28 | few | TGTGCCAGCAGTTCCCCAGGACTAGCGGGGGGTAACGAGCAGTACTTC | CASSSPGLAGGNEQYF
TRBJ2-2 | TRBD2 | TRBV28 | . | TGTGCCAGCAACGGGGGGGGGCTGTTTTTT | CASNGGGLFF
TRBJ2-7 | TRBD1 | TRBV15 | . | TGTGCCACCCTCCGGGACAGGGGACCACTTAGCTCCTACAATGAGCAGTACTTC | CATLRDRGPLSSYNEQYF
TRBJ2-1 | TRBD2 | TRBV4-3 | many | TGCGCCAGCAGCCAAGGGGGGTCGGGGGGGGCTCGCAATGAGCAGTTCTTC | CASSQGGSGGARNEQFF
TRBJ2-5 | . | TRBV6-1 | few | TGTGCCAGCAGGTTCGCAGGGTCCCCAGAGACCCAGTACTTC | CASRFAGSPETQYF
TRBJ2-3 | TRBD1 | TRBV7-9 | . | TGTGCCAGCAGCTTAGGACGACAGGGTATCGGTACGCAGTATTTT | CASSLGRQGIGTQYF
TRBJ1-2 | TRBD1 | TRBV6-5 | few | TGTGCCAGCAGTTACGGATTCTTCGACAGGGCGAATGGCTACACCTTC | CASSYGFFDRANGYTF
TRBJ1-1 | . | TRBV6-2/TRBV6-3 | few | TGTGCCAGCAGTTATAGGGGCCCGAGGACTGAAGCTTTCTTT | CASSYRGPRTEAFF
TRBJ1-2 | . | TRBV29-1 | . | TGCAGCGTTAGGCCTGGGACCGTCTCTGGCTACACCTTC | CSVRPGTVSGYTF
TRBJ2-1 | . | TRBV28 | . | TGTGCCAGCAGTTTGGGCCCGACCCGAGAGCAGTTCTTC | CASSLGPTREQFF
TRBJ2-5 | TRBD1 | TRBV7-2 | . | TGTGCCAGCAGCTTCCGGACAGGGACGTACCAAGAGACCCAGTACTTC | CASSFRTGTYQETQYF
TRBJ2-6 | . | TRBV12-3/TRBV12-4 | . | TGTGCCAGCAGTTTCGGGAACTCTGGGGCCAACGTCCTGACTTTC | CASSFGNSGANVLTF
TRBJ2-6 | . | TRBV7-6 | . | TGTGCCAGCAGCTTAAGAGTTTCGGGAGTCTCTGGGGCCAACGTCCTGACTTTC | CASSLRVSGVSGANVLTF
TRBJ1-2 | . | TRBV29-1 | few | TGCAGCGTTGCACAGGGCCTTGGCTACACCTTC | CSVAQGLGYTF
TRBJ2-1 | . | TRBV11-3 | . | TGTGCCAGCAGCCCGGGGTGGTACAATGAGCAGTTCTTC | CASSPGWYNEQFF
TRBJ1-1 | . | TRBV6-5 | . | TGTGCCAGCACTCCCAGGGGCGCGGGTGAAGCTTTCTTT | CASTPRGAGEAFF
TRBJ2-2 | TRBD1 | TRBV4-3 | . | TGCGCCAGCAGCCAAGGAACAGGGGGCGTCACCGGGGAGCTGTTTTTT | CASSQGTGGVTGELFF
TRBJ1-1 | . | TRBV12-3/TRBV12-4 | once | TGTGCCAGCAGTTTTTATCTTGGAGCTTTCTTT | CASSFYLGAFF